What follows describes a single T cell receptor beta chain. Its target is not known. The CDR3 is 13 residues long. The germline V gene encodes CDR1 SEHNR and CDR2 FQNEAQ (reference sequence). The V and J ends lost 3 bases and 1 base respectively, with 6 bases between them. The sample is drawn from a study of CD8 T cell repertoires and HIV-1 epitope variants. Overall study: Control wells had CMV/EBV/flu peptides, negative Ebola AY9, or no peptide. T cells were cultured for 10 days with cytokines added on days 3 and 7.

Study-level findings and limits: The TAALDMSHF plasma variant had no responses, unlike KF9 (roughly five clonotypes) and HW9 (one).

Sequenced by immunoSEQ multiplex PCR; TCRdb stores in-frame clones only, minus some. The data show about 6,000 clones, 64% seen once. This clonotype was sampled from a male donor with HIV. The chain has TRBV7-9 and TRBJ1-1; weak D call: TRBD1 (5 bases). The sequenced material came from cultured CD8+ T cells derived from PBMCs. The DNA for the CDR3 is TGTGCCAGCAGCTTTACAGGGAACACTGAAGCTTTCTTT. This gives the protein CASSFTGNTEAFF. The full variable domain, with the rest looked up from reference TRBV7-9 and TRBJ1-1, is DTGVSQNPRHKITKRGQNVTFRCDPISEHNRLYWYRQTLGQGPEFLTYFQNEAQLEKSRLLSDRFSAERPKGSFSTLEIQRTEQGDSAMYLCASSFTGNTEAFFGQGTRLTVV.